The 27 T cell receptor beta chains presented below share a single source sample, sequenced in a study of siplizumab effects on memory and regulatory T cells. Libraries were prepared by immunoSEQ multiplex PCR; TCRdb keeps only in-frame clonotypes and omits some of them. The sample contains about 85,000 clones, roughly 94% of which appear only once. Sequenced sample: CD8+ T cells sorted from blood. All receptors derive from a human donor in good health.

V usage is TRBV9 and J usage is TRBJ2-1, with TRBD2 identical over 9 bases. Losses at the gene ends were 3 bases for V and 2 bases for J; bases not matched to a gene: 0. In germline, CDR1 is SGDLS, CDR2 YYNGEE. This CDR3 contains 14 residues. CDR3 nucleotides: TGTGCCAGCAGCGCTAGCGGGACCTACAATGAGCAGTTCTTC. This sequence encodes CASSASGTYNEQFF. Combining the CDR3 with reference TRBV9 and TRBJ2-1 gives the whole variable domain DSGVTQTPKHLITATGQRVTLRCSPRSGDLSVYWYQQSLDQGLQFLIQYYNGEERAKGNILERFSAQQFPDLHSELNLSSLELGDSALYFCASSASGTYNEQFFGPGTRLTVL.

V gene TRBV28 combines with J gene TRBJ1-6; perhaps TRBD1 as D (5 bases). Trimming pared 4 bases from V and 10 bases from J, leaving 11 bases between. CDR1 is MDHEN and CDR2 is SYDVKM in the germline V gene. The CDR3 has 13 amino acids. The CDR3 reads CASSSVRGSPLHF. DNA of the CDR3: TGTGCCAGCAGTTCGGTTAGGGGATCACCCCTCCACTTT.

The gene calls are TRBV7-6 and TRBJ2-7, with TRBD1 matching 7 bases. Germline CDR1 SGHVS, CDR2 FNYEAQ. The CDR3 extends over 12 amino acids. V lost 5 bases to trimming and J lost 5 bases; unmatched junction nucleotides: 3. The CDR3 nucleotides read TGTGCCAGCAGCACGGGACAGAACGAGCAGTACTTC. Its translation: CASSTGQNEQYF.

The gene calls are TRBV11-2 and TRBJ1-1; 8 bases fit TRBD1. Germline V lookup: CDR1 SGHAT, CDR2 FQNNGV. V shed 3 bases and J 11 bases; nucleotides not matched to a gene: 8. There are 13 residues in the CDR3. The chain's CDR3 is CASSLPGQGLAFF. In DNA, the CDR3 is TGTGCCAGCAGCTTGCCAGGACAGGGACTGGCTTTCTTT.

Only a few counts were recorded for this clone. Other DNA variants within this sample encode the same CDR3. The V gene is TRBV29-1, the J gene TRBJ1-1; D is undetermined. The ends were cut back, 4 bases at V and 5 bases at J, with 14 bases in the middle. CDR3 length: 13 residues. Germline V gene data show CDR1 as SQVTM and CDR2 as ANQGSEA. The CDR3 protein is CSVVFIYGTEAFF. In DNA form, the CDR3 reads TGCAGCGTTGTTTTTATTTATGGGACTGAAGCTTTCTTT.

V usage is TRBV6-5 and J usage is TRBJ1-1; 12 nucleotides match TRBD1. The CDR3 contains 13 residues. J lost 11 bases, V lost 6 bases, and 7 bases had no gene match. Germline V gives CDR1 MNHEY, CDR2 SVGAGI. This CDR3 is CASRVGTGGVAFF. As DNA, the CDR3 is TGTGCCAGCAGGGTCGGGACAGGGGGCGTTGCTTTCTTT.

The gene calls are TRBV4-1 and TRBJ1-2; no firm D call. V was clipped by 2 bases and J by 6 bases, with 13 bases between them. Germline lookup yields CDR1 MGHRA and CDR2 YSYEKL. CDR3 length: 14 residues. CDR3 sequence: CASSQTSRADGYTF. The CDR3 DNA is TGCGCCAGCAGCCAAACGTCCCGGGCCGATGGCTACACCTTC.

The J gene is TRBJ2-6, the V gene TRBV10-3, with D unresolved. From germline, CDR1 is ENHRY and CDR2 SYGVKD. Between the trimmed V and J ends, which lost 0 bases and 1 base, there was a span of 19 bases. The CDR3 covers 20 residues. The CDR3 loop is CAISESRAPSEPSGANVLTF. In DNA form, the CDR3 reads TGTGCCATCAGTGAGTCAAGGGCTCCCAGTGAGCCGTCTGGGGCCAACGTCCTGACTTTC.

This clone was seen only once. The chain links TRBV20-1 to TRBJ2-7; D gene unclear. The V gene lost 7 bases and the J gene lost 3 bases, with 10 bases spanning the gap. Germline lookup yields CDR1 DFQATT and CDR2 SNEGSKA (reference sequence). There are 11 residues in the CDR3. DNA of the CDR3: TGCAGTGGGTTGACCGGCTACGAGCAGTACTTC. Protein sequence: CSGLTGYEQYF.

This chain links TRBV13 with TRBJ2-5; 8 bases are a match to TRBD1. V shed 0 bases and J 2 bases; nucleotides not matched to a gene: 11. Germline V lookup: CDR1 PRHDT, CDR2 FYEKMQ (reference sequence). The CDR3 has 18 residues. The CDR3 here is CASSLGQGARTRQETQYF. CDR3 in DNA: TGTGCCAGCAGCTTAGGTCAGGGGGCCCGGACCCGACAAGAGACCCAGTACTTC.

The rearrangement joins TRBV27 to TRBJ2-3; D perhaps matches TRBD2 (5 bases). This CDR3 is built from 15 residues. Trimming took off 5 bases at V and 0 bases at J, with 12 bases between the two ends. CDR1 and CDR2 from the germline V gene are MNHEY and SMNVEV (reference sequence). The CDR3 loop reads CASSRYAGSTDTQYF. The CDR3 DNA sequence: TGTGCCAGCAGTCGGTACGCGGGCAGCACAGATACGCAGTATTTT.

The rearrangement uses TRBV28 and TRBJ2-5; perhaps TRBD1 as D (6 bases). The germline V gene has CDR1 MDHEN and CDR2 SYDVKM. V lost 9 bases to trimming and J lost 0 bases, with 8 bases between them. This CDR3 spans 12 amino acids. CDR3 bases: TGTGCCAGTGGACAGTACCAAGAGACCCAGTACTTC. It encodes CASGQYQETQYF.

The chain recombines TRBV27 with TRBJ2-5; 8 bases match TRBD2. The CDR3 is 15 amino acids. Germline V gives CDR1 MNHEY, CDR2 SMNVEV (reference sequence). J was trimmed by 5 bases and V by 5 bases; bases with no gene match: 10. The CDR3 sequence: CASSTRDSGGETQYF. DNA for the CDR3: TGTGCCAGCAGTACACGGGACTCGGGGGGGGAGACCCAGTACTTC.

The rearrangement uses TRBV10-1 and TRBJ2-3, with D possibly TRBD2 on 6 matching bases. The CDR3 contains 16 residues. In germline, CDR1 is WNHNN, CDR2 SYGVQD (reference sequence). Trimming took 3 bases from V and 3 from J, leaving 16 bases between them. The chain's CDR3 is CASSDHHGRETDTQYF. The CDR3 DNA sequence: TGCGCCAGCAGTGACCATCACGGGCGGGAAACAGATACGCAGTATTTT.

Of note for this clone: The limits of the CDR3 on the DNA are not certain, so only TCRdb's listed CDR3 is given. The V gene is TRBV5-1, the J gene TRBJ2-7; the listed D gene, TRBD2, was not tested against the DNA. The germline CDR1 and CDR2 sequences are SGHRS and YFSETQ. The CDR3 contains 13 residues when both ends are counted. This CDR3 is CASSSSGNYEQYF.

This sequence joins TRBV29-1 and TRBJ1-1; no definite D call. This CDR3 has 12 residues. V lost 3 bases and J 1 base, leaving 6 bases between the germline ends. CDR1 and CDR2 (germline): SQVTM, ANQGSEA. DNA of the CDR3: TGCAGCGTTGAGGCGGCGAACACTGAAGCTTTCTTT. Protein product: CSVEAANTEAFF.

The chain carries TRBV19 and TRBJ2-2; D gene ambiguous. The V and J ends lost 1 base and 6 bases respectively, with 3 bases between them. CDR3 length: 12 amino acids. From germline, CDR1 is LNHDA and CDR2 SQIVND (reference sequence). The CDR3 DNA sequence: TGTGCCAGTAGTATAGTACCCGGGGAGCTGTTTTTT. Residues: CASSIVPGELFF.

This clone has ten or more counts. V gene TRBV6-1 combines with J gene TRBJ1-5; D gene unclear. The CDR3 is 13 residues long. The V gene's germline CDR1 is MNHNS and CDR2 SASEGT. Trimming pared 1 base from V and 7 bases from J, leaving 8 bases between. The CDR3 sequence is CASSEEAGQPQHF. The CDR3 bases are TGTGCCAGCAGTGAAGAAGCAGGCCAGCCCCAGCATTTT.

This chain uses TRBV27 with TRBJ2-3; no clear D. CDR1 MNHEY and CDR2 SMNVEV come from the germline V gene (reference sequence). The CDR3 extends over 13 amino acids. With 6 bases removed from V and 1 base from J, the gap between germline ends came to 8 bases. The CDR3 reads CASREKRTDTQYF. The CDR3 bases are TGTGCCAGCAGGGAGAAACGCACAGATACGCAGTATTTT.

The chain uses TRBV2 and TRBJ1-2; the D is unclear. This CDR3 has 11 amino acids. Germline CDR1 is SNHLY and CDR2 is FYNNEI. Trimming removed 3 bases from V and 6 bases from J, with 5 bases in between. In DNA, the CDR3 is TGTGCCAGCAGTGACAGGAATGGCTACACCTTC. It is translated as CASSDRNGYTF.

V is TRBV6-5 and J is TRBJ2-3, with no clear D. The V and J ends lost 2 bases and 0 bases respectively, with 3 bases between them. This CDR3 has 13 amino acids. Germline V CDR1 and CDR2: MNHEY, SVGAGI. The DNA for the CDR3 is TGTGCCAGCAGTTACCAGAGCACAGATACGCAGTATTTT. It is translated as CASSYQSTDTQYF.

The rearrangement uses TRBV6-5 and TRBJ2-7; D gene unclear. Trimming took off 6 bases at V and 7 bases at J, with 10 bases between the two ends. Germline-derived CDR1 and CDR2 are MNHEY and SVGAGI. This CDR3 is built from 11 residues. CDR3 in DNA: TGTGCCAGCAGGGGCGAGTTGGAGCAGTACTTC. The encoded protein is CASRGELEQYF.

This chain connects TRBV2 to TRBJ2-5, with a weak D call TRBD2 (6 bases). This CDR3 has 14 amino acids. V gave up 4 bases and J gave up 2 bases, with 11 bases separating them. The V gene's germline CDR1 is SNHLY and CDR2 FYNNEI. CDR3 nucleotides: TGTGCCAGCAGTGGGACTACTCTTCAAGAGACCCAGTACTTC. This codes for CASSGTTLQETQYF.

The table lists this clone with a count of one. The chain recombines TRBV11-2 with TRBJ1-2; D is unresolved. The CDR3 extends over 14 amino acids. Germline loops: CDR1 SGHAT, CDR2 FQNNGV. Trimming left V 0 bases short and J 4 bases short, with 9 bases between. CDR3 residues: CASSLEPGFYGYTF. In DNA, the CDR3 is TGTGCCAGCAGCTTAGAACCGGGGTTCTATGGCTACACCTTC.

V is TRBV15 and J is TRBJ1-4; unclear D gene. The V end was cut by 7 bases, the J end by 5 bases, with 17 bases between. The CDR3 is 15 residues long. The germline V gene has CDR1 LNHNV and CDR2 YYDKDF (reference sequence). Here the CDR3 reads CATTPGRVRNEKLFF. CDR3 DNA sequence: TGTGCCACCACCCCGGGGAGGGTTAGGAATGAAAAACTGTTTTTT.

The chain combines TRBV7-2 with TRBJ1-3; D is perhaps TRBD1 (5 bases). The germline CDR1 and CDR2 sequences are SGHTA and FQGNSA. The CDR3 is 14 residues long. Trimming took 5 bases from V and 2 from J, leaving 10 bases between them. CDR3 DNA: TGTGCCAGCAGCCTACCGGGGGCTGGAAACACCATATATTTT. The encoded protein is CASSLPGAGNTIYF.

For the CDR3, the DNA is TGTGCCAGCCTCGGACTAGCGGGCTCCGATACGCAGTATTTT. Amino acids: CASLGLAGSDTQYF. The V and J genes are TRBV2 and TRBJ2-3; 11 bases line up with TRBD2. Germline-derived CDR1 and CDR2 are SNHLY and FYNNEI. The ends lost 8 bases at V and 6 bases at J; junction bases unmatched: 7. This CDR3 has 14 residues.